The rows below give T cell receptor beta chains drawn from one sample of a study of molecular identifiers for immune sequencing clone quantification. TCRdb re-derived calls from the PCR reads in MiXCR, one entry per CDR3 protein. The sample includes more than 550,000 distinct CDR3 sequences, 25% of them seen just once. Sequenced: naive CD8+ T cells from blood, with Jurkat cell RNA spiked in. Source of these receptors: a human donor in good health. Some libraries in this study had Jurkat cell RNA spiked in. The conserved cysteine and the conserved F or W are not part of the CDR3 here. The order of the fields is J gene, V gene, clone size, CDR3 protein. Part of the rows lack a size; the others show once, few, many or a class for expanded clones.

TRBJ1-4 | TRBV2 | many | ASSEELGLNEKLF
TRBJ1-2 | TRBV6-5 | many | ASSYTENYGYT
TRBJ2-3 | TRBV20-1 | many | SASSRGSGTDTQY
TRBJ1-5 | TRBV6-1 | many | ASSEGYQPQH
TRBJ2-1 | TRBV7-6 | NA | ASSPYKYNEQL
TRBJ2-7 | TRBV6-1 | NA | ASIWTPGYYEQY
TRBJ1-1 | TRBV7-9 | many | ASSLEQKPWEAF
TRBJ2-3 | TRBV20-1 | few | SARTRNTDTQY
TRBJ2-7 | TRBV12-3/TRBV12-4 | NA | ASSLIVLHEQY
TRBJ2-3 | TRBV2 | many | ASRGLAGEEAQY
TRBJ2-7 | TRBV5-1 | many | ASSLFPLAGGVGVSYEQY
TRBJ2-1 | TRBV12-3/TRBV12-4 | NA | ASSTDYSYNEQF
TRBJ2-3 | TRBV3-1 | few | ASSQTKKRGGVTDTQY
TRBJ2-7 | TRBV4-1 | many | ASSQDWGGVYEQY
TRBJ2-3 | TRBV7-2 | many | ASSLGYPPRADTQY
TRBJ2-5 | TRBV28 | many | ASSPTDRGLQETQY
TRBJ2-1 | TRBV15 | few | ATSRLGPEQF
TRBJ2-7 | TRBV4-3 | many | ASSQDRQGTYEQY
TRBJ2-4 | TRBV27 | many | ASSWTGAKNIQY
TRBJ2-5 | TRBV28 | many | ASSSWDRQETQY
TRBJ2-7 | TRBV4-2 | many | ASSQSMGLRSYEQY
TRBJ2-7 | TRBV19 | NA | ASSIAGTNYEQY
TRBJ2-7 | TRBV27 | many | ASSAGLTYEQY
TRBJ1-1 | TRBV6-5 | many | ASSYSWGGYKNTEAF
TRBJ2-3 | TRBV20-1 | many | SASVQGAVDTQY
TRBJ2-2 | TRBV9 | few | ASGQGDTGELF
TRBJ1-2 | TRBV3-1 | many | ASSQERKTYYNYGYT
TRBJ2-2 | TRBV6-5 | NA | ASRGTATGELF
TRBJ2-7 | TRBV29-1 | NA | SVEEGAPEQY
TRBJ1-2 | TRBV27 | many | ASSFEGTYGYT
TRBJ1-4 | TRBV4-1 | NA | ASGTGVEKLF
TRBJ2-3 | TRBV25-1 | few | ASSDPLSDKDTQY
TRBJ2-1 | TRBV6-5 | NA | ASSYVSSGGDDEQF
TRBJ1-1 | TRBV7-9 | NA | ASSSIQGEGNTEAF
TRBJ2-2 | TRBV27 | few | ASSSQHPTPGDIGELF
TRBJ2-5 | TRBV3-1 | NA | ASSQVSSGGQETQY
TRBJ2-7 | TRBV2 | many | ASGELYEQY
TRBJ1-1 | TRBV6-2/TRBV6-3 | many | ASSSTGLEAF
TRBJ2-7 | TRBV7-2 | few | ASSPTDTYEQY
TRBJ2-3 | TRBV14 | many | ASSQTSGVTDTQY
TRBJ1-5 | TRBV27 | few | ASSLRTGEQPQH